This is a list of T cell receptor beta chains from one sample in a study of blood T cell repertoires in COVID-19. Here immunoSEQ multiplex PCR was the method, and the copy in TCRdb shows in-frame clones only, minus some. The sample contains fewer than 150,000 clones, around 87% of which appear only once. The specimen sequenced was peripheral blood. The origin of the receptors is an older woman with acute or convalescent COVID-19. The CDR3 runs from the conserved cysteine through the conserved F or W. D genes are given only for firm matches. Rows give clone size only sometimes, using once, few, many, or a class for an expanded clone.

13 TRBJ2-3 TRBV19 many TRBD1 CAANRGWTDTQYF TGTGCCGCTAACAGGGGATGGACAGATACGCAGTATTTT
13 TRBJ1-2 TRBV6-6 once - CASSYGGVYGYTF TGTGCCAGCAGTTACGGCGGAGTATATGGCTACACCTTC
15 TRBJ1-2 TRBV7-3 - - CASSLSGTPNYGYTF TGTGCCAGCAGCTTAAGCGGCACCCCTAACTATGGCTACACCTTC
15 TRBJ2-7 TRBV3-1/TRBV3-2 - - CASSQDGSGTYEQYF TGTGCCAGCAGCCAAGATGGGTCGGGGACCTACGAGCAGTACTTC
11 TRBJ2-7 TRBV29-1 once - CSVETGGVQYF TGCAGCGTTGAAACCGGGGGAGTGCAGTACTTC
16 TRBJ1-3 TRBV3-1/TRBV3-2 - - CASSHVAARSGNTIYF TGTGCCAGCAGCCACGTGGCGGCCCGCTCTGGAAACACCATATATTTT
16 TRBJ1-2 TRBV19 - TRBD1 CASSILRGRAFYGYTF TGTGCCAGTAGTATACTGAGGGGGCGAGCATTCTATGGCTACACCTTC
14 TRBJ2-3 TRBV5-1 - TRBD1 CASSSPGGADTQYF TGCGCCAGCAGCTCACCAGGGGGCGCAGATACGCAGTATTTT
14 TRBJ1-1 TRBV19 - TRBD1 CASTLDRVGTEAFF TGTGCCAGTACCCTGGACAGGGTCGGCACTGAAGCTTTCTTT
14 TRBJ1-5 TRBV3-1/TRBV3-2 - TRBD1 CASSRGGVGQPQHF TGTGCCAGCAGCCGAGGGGGCGTCGGTCAGCCCCAGCATTTT
15 TRBJ2-6 TRBV10-3 - - CAISEQGSGANVLTF TGTGCCATCAGTGAACAGGGATCTGGGGCCAACGTCCTGACTTTC
14 TRBJ2-1 TRBV3-1/TRBV3-2 - - CASTGRGIYNEQFF TGTGCCAGCACCGGGCGGGGAATATACAATGAGCAGTTCTTC
16 TRBJ1-4 TRBV5-1 - TRBD1 CASSFTGVAEGEKLFF TGCGCCAGCAGCTTTACAGGGGTCGCCGAAGGTGAAAAACTGTTTTTT
15 TRBJ1-3 TRBV27 - TRBD1 CASSFAGGPGNTIYF TGTGCCAGCAGTTTCGCAGGGGGCCCTGGAAACACCATATATTTT
14 TRBJ1-2 TRBV30 - TRBD1 CAWEYRGPNYGYTF TGTGCCTGGGAATACAGGGGCCCAAACTATGGCTACACCTTC
13 TRBJ1-2 TRBV28 - - CASSFGREIGYTF TGTGCCAGCAGTTTCGGGAGGGAGATTGGCTACACCTTC
15 TRBJ1-6 TRBV2 - - CASSERLGGDSPLHF TGTGCCAGCAGTGAACGTCTGGGGGGAGACTCACCCCTCCACTTT
13 TRBJ1-6 TRBV25-1 - - CASGQAGASPLHF TGTGCCAGCGGGCAAGCGGGGGCTTCACCCCTCCACTTT
15 TRBJ2-5 TRBV10-3 - TRBD1 CAITPGQGNQETQYF TGTGCCATCACCCCCGGACAGGGTAACCAAGAGACCCAGTACTTC
14 TRBJ2-7 TRBV30 - TRBD2 CAWSVSGGQTTRYF TGTGCCTGGAGTGTATCGGGGGGGCAGACAACCAGGTACTTC
13 TRBJ1-1 TRBV28 - - CASSFRGNTEAFF TGTGCCAGCAGTTTCAGGGGGAACACTGAAGCTTTCTTT
13 TRBJ2-2 TRBV12-3/TRBV12-4 - TRBD1 CASSQQGTGELFF TGTGCCAGCAGCCAACAGGGGACCGGGGAGCTGTTTTTT
14 TRBJ1-4 TRBV6-5 - - CASTSLHRVEKLFF TGTGCCAGCACCTCACTCCACAGGGTAGAAAAACTGTTTTTT
13 TRBJ1-2 TRBV28 - - CASSLPANYGYTF TGTGCCAGCAGTCTTCCAGCTAACTATGGCTACACCTTC
16 TRBJ1-1 TRBV28 - TRBD1 CASSLLAQGARTEAFF TGTGCCAGCAGTTTATTGGCCCAGGGGGCGCGGACTGAAGCTTTCTTT